Sequencing of this T cell receptor beta chain was carried out in a study of cytomegalovirus exposure and HLA in healthy donors. The study's findings and limits: Later analysis placed DRB1 highest and HLA-C lowest in TCR association rates, which differed by HLA locus. Among TCR beta chains, those listed as cytomegalovirus-associated numbered fewer than 200.

This CDR3 comprises 14 residues. V dropped 2 bases and J dropped 3; count of bases not matched to a gene: 3. The germline V gene encodes CDR1 MNHNY and CDR2 SVGAGI (reference sequence). PCR used 60 Vbeta primers and 13 Jbeta primers. Measured with immunoSEQ multiplex PCR; TCRdb has only the in-frame clones, and not every one. Seen here are 33,000 or so clones, roughly nine tenths observed once, and the top ten hold less than 3%. About this clone itself: Its antigen is currently unknown.

The sequencing input was PBMCs. The sequence was obtained from a woman between 18 and 30 years old in good health and CMV-seronegative. V usage is TRBV6-6 and J usage is TRBJ1-1; 7 nucleotides line up with TRBD1. Here the CDR3 reads CASSYLDRDTEAFF. The CDR3 nucleotides read TGTGCCAGCAGTTACCTCGACAGGGACACTGAAGCTTTCTTT.